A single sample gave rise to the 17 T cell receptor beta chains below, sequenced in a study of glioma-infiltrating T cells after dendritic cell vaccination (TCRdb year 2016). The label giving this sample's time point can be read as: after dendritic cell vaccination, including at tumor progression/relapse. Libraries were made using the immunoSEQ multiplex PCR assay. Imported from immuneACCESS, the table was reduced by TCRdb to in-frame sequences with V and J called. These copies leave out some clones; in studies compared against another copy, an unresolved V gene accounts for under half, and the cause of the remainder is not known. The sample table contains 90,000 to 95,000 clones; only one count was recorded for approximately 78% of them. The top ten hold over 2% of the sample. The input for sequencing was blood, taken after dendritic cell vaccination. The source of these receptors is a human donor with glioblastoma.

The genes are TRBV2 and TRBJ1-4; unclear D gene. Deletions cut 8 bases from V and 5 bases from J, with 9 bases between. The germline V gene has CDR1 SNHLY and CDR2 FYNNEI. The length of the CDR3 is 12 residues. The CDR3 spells CASAVVNEKLFF. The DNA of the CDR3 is TGTGCCAGCGCGGTCGTGAATGAAAAACTGTTTTTT.

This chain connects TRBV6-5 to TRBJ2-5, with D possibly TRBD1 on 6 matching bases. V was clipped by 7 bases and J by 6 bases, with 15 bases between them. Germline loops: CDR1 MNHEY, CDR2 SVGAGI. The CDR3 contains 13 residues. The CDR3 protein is CASKPGGDKTQYF. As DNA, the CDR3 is TGTGCCAGCAAGCCAGGTGGGGACAAGACCCAGTACTTC.

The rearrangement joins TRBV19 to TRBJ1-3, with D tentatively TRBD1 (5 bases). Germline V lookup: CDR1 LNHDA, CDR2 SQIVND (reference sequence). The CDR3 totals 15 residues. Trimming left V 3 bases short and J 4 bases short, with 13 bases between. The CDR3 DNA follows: TGTGCCAGTAGTATTCGGGACTTCGAGGGAAACACCATATATTTT. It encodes CASSIRDFEGNTIYF.

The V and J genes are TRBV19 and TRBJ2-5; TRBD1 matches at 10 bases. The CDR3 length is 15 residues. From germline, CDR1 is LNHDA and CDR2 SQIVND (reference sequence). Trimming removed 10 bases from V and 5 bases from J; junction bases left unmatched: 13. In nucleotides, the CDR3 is TGTGCCACCGTGGAGGGACAGGGGATTGTGGAGACCCAGTACTTC. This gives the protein CATVEGQGIVETQYF.

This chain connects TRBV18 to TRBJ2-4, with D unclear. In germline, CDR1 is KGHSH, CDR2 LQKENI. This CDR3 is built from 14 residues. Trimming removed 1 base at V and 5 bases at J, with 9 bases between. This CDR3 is CASSPLPGENIQYF. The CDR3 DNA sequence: TGTGCCAGCTCACCACTCCCAGGCGAAAACATTCAGTACTTC.

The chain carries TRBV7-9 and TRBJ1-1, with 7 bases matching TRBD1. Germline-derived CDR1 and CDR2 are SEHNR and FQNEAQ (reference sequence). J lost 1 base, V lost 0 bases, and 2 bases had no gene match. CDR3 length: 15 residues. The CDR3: CASSLAGTANTEAFF. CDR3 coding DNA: TGTGCCAGCAGCTTAGCCGGGACAGCGAACACTGAAGCTTTCTTT.

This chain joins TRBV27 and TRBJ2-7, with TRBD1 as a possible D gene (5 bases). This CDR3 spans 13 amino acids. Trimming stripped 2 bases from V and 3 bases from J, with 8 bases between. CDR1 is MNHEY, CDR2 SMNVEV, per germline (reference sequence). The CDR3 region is CASSLDSLYEQYF. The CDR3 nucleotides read TGTGCCAGCAGTTTAGACAGTCTCTACGAGCAGTACTTC.

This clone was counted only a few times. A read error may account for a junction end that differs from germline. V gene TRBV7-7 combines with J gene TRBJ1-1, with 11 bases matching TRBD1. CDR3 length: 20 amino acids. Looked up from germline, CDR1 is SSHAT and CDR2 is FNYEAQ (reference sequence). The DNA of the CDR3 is TGTGCTAGCAGTCGGGACAGGGGGGGTCGGAGTGGTGGTTTGAACACTGAAGCTTTCTTT. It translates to CASSRDRGGRSGGLNTEAFF.

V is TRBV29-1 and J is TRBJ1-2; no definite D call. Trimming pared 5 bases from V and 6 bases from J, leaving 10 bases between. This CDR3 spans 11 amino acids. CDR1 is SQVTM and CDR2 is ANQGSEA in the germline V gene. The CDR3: CSVWERNGYTF. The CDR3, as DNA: TGCAGCGTTTGGGAGAGAAATGGCTACACCTTC.

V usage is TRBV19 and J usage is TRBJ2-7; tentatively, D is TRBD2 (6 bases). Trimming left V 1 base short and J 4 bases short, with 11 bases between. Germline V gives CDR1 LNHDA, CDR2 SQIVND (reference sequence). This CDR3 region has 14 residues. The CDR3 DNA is TGTGCCAGTAGTATAGGCGGGGTAGGGTACGAGCAGTACTTC. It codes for CASSIGGVGYEQYF. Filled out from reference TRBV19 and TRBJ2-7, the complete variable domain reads DGGITQSPKYLFRKEGQNVTLSCEQNLNHDAMYWYRQDPGQGLRLIYYSQIVNDFQKGDIAEGYSVSREKKESFPLTVTSAQKNPTAFYLCASSIGGVGYEQYFGPGTRLTVT.

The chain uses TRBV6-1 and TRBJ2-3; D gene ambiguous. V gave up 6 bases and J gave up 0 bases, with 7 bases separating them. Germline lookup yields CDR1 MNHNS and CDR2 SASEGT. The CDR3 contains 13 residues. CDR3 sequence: CASRTVSTDTQYF. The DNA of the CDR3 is TGTGCCAGCAGGACTGTTAGCACAGATACGCAGTATTTT.

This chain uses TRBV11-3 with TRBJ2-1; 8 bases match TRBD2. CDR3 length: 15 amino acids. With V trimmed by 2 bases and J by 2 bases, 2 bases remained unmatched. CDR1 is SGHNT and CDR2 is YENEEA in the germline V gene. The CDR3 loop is CASSLISGAYNEQFF. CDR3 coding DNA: TGTGCCAGCAGCTTAATTAGCGGGGCCTACAATGAGCAGTTCTTC.

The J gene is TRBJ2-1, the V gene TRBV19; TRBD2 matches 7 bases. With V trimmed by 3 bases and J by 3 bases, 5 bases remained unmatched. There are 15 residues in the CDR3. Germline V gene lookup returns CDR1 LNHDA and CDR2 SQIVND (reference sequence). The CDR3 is CASSMAAGDYNEQFF. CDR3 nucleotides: TGTGCCAGTAGTATGGCGGCGGGGGACTACAATGAGCAGTTCTTC.

The CDR3 here is CASSYSQGAWYGYTF. The CDR3 nucleotides read TGTGCCAGCAGTTACTCTCAGGGGGCTTGGTATGGCTACACCTTC. This rearrangement joins TRBV6-6 to TRBJ1-2, with 8 bases aligning to TRBD1. The ends lost 0 bases at V and 5 bases at J; junction bases unmatched: 5. CDR1 is MNHNY, CDR2 SVGAGI, per germline (reference sequence). CDR3 length equals 15 residues.

CDR3 residues: CASSLGGTVNEKLFF. Written as DNA, the CDR3 is TGTGCCAGCAGCTTAGGGGGGACAGTTAACGAAAAACTGTTTTTT. The chain uses TRBV7-2 and TRBJ1-4; 7 positions agree with TRBD1. V was clipped by 1 base and J by 8 bases; unmatched bases: 7. The CDR3 has 15 residues. Germline CDR1 and CDR2: SGHTA and FQGNSA.

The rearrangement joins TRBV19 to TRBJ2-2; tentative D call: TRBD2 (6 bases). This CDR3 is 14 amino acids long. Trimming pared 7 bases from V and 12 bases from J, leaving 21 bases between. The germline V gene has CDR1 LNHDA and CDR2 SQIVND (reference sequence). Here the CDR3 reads CASKGGTLTYQLFF. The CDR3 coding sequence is TGTGCCAGTAAAGGCGGGACCCTCACGTATCAGCTGTTTTTT.

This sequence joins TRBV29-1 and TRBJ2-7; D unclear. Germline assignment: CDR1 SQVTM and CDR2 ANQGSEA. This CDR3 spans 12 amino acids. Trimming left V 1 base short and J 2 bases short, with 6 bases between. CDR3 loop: CSVEGAAYEQYF. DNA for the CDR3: TGCAGCGTTGAAGGAGCTGCCTACGAGCAGTACTTC.